This T cell receptor (beta chain) derives from a study of blood T cell repertoires in COVID-19. Overall study context: Samples taken during acute and convalescent COVID-19 were collected in the United States, Italy and Spain. T cells, B-cell-depleted T cells, or PBMCs supplied cDNA or gDNA.

As processed by the authors: Nucleated cell counts were estimated from reference gene primer amplification. Generated by immunoSEQ multiplex PCR, the TCRdb table keeps only in-frame clones and is missing some. V and J calls and clone size are copied from that table; D and trimming were computed from the DNA. Seen here are fewer than 150,000 clones, around 88% observed once, and the top ten hold 0.88%. The CDR3 is made up of 19 amino acids. Sequencing was done on a sample of peripheral blood. This chain joins TRBV21-1 and TRBJ2-3; the table calls TRBD1, which could not be checked here. TRBV21-1 is noted as a pseudogene. The source is a woman between 50 and 59 years old with active or convalescent COVID-19. The DNA for the CDR3 is TGTGCCAGCAGCAAAGTAGGGCTTTATGGCAGGGAATGCACAGATACGCAGTATTTT. Its translation is CASSKVGLYGRECTDTQYF.